A single sample is the source of the 9 T cell receptor beta chains below, sequenced in a study of low-dose radiotherapy and immunotherapy resistance in tumors. Time point in this sample: after trial treatment. The treatment: LDRT plus nivolumab, ipilimumab, low-dose cyclophosphamide and aspirin (RACIN trial). TRAV- and TRBV-specific primers primed first-strand cDNA, covering alpha and beta chains. The TCRs were subjected to amplification over roughly 20 PCR cycles employing a constant-region primer in conjunction with a V-primer adapter. TCRdb recomputed calls from the reads with MiXCR, one row per CDR3 protein. The repertoire holds 95,000 to 100,000 distinct CDR3 sequences, with 20% as singletons. Here the sequenced sample was PBMCs, taken after low-dose radiotherapy plus immunotherapy. The receptors here all came from a male donor with prostate cancer.

This clonotype came up many times. This rearrangement joins TRBV20-1 to TRBJ2-4, with TRBD2 matching 10 bases. CDR3 size: 18 residues. With V trimmed by 1 base and J by 2 bases, 11 bases remained unmatched. Germline CDR1 DFQATT, CDR2 SNEGSKA (reference sequence). CDR3 sequence (DNA): TGCAGTGCTAGAGTCGTAGCGGGGGGCCCTAGGTCCAAAAACATTCAGTACTTC. It specifies CSARVVAGGPRSKNIQYF.

To note about this clonotype: A single base is all that separates this from a far larger clone, so a read error is likely. V is TRBV6-5 and J is TRBJ1-4; unclear D gene. Germline V gene lookup returns CDR1 MNHEY and CDR2 SVGAGI. This CDR3 has 15 residues. The CDR3 reads CAGSYGQGPNEKLFF. Written as DNA, the CDR3 is TGTGCCGGCAGTTACGGTCAAGGACCTAATGAAAAACTGTTTTTT.

There are many counts of this clonotype. V is TRBV5-1 and J is TRBJ1-2, with D perhaps TRBD1 (6 bases). V was pared by 5 bases and J by 6 bases, with 14 bases between. The germline V gene encodes CDR1 SGHRS and CDR2 YFSETQ. This CDR3 spans 13 amino acids. The CDR3 nucleotides are TGCGCCAGCAGTCTTACAGGGTCGGATGGCTACACCTTC. It encodes CASSLTGSDGYTF. The variable domain in full, with the rest retrieved from reference TRBV5-1 and TRBJ1-2, is KAGVTQTPRYLIKTRGQQVTLSCSPISGHRSVSWYQQTPGQGLQFLFEYFSETQRNKGNFPGRFSGRQFSNSRSEMNVSTLELGDSALYLCASSLTGSDGYTFGSGTRLTVV.

This clonotype was recorded at least ten times. This chain joins TRBV6-1 and TRBJ2-7; D is uncertain. This CDR3 is built from 14 residues. Germline assignment: CDR1 MNHNS and CDR2 SASEGT. Trimming stripped 6 bases from V and 2 bases from J, with 14 bases between. CDR3 loop: CASSQPGHPYEQYF. DNA for the CDR3: TGTGCCAGCAGCCAACCGGGCCACCCCTACGAGCAGTACTTC.

This clonotype was detected many times. Written as DNA, the CDR3 is TGTGCCAGCAGCTTAACACGGGCAGCTCAGAACACTGAAGCTTTCTTT. Protein product: CASSLTRAAQNTEAFF. The chain employs TRBV7-3 and TRBJ1-1, with D unresolved. This CDR3 has 16 amino acids. Trimming removed 0 bases at V and 1 base at J, with 12 bases between. Germline lookup yields CDR1 SGHTA and CDR2 FQGTGA.

This clonotype was detected many times. The CDR3 region has the DNA TGTGCCAGCAGCCAAGCCAGAGCGGACTCCAGGTACAATGAGCAGTTCTTC. This translates into CASSQARADSRYNEQFF. The rearrangement joins TRBV4-2 to TRBJ2-1; tentative D call: TRBD2 (5 bases). Germline CDR1 is LGHNA and CDR2 is YNFKEQ. V was cut by 1 base and J by 4 bases, with 17 bases left in between. CDR3 size: 17 residues.

V gene TRBV19 combines with J gene TRBJ2-3; 9 bases align to TRBD2. After removal of 5 bases from V and 4 bases from J, the junction contained 4 bases not matched to a gene. Looked up from germline, CDR1 is LNHDA and CDR2 is SQIVND (reference sequence). The CDR3 is 14 amino acids. The CDR3 sequence: CASSGGTSPDTQYF. In DNA, the CDR3 is TGTGCCAGTAGTGGGGGGACTAGCCCAGATACGCAGTATTTT.

This clonotype was counted between two and nine times. The genes are TRBV7-8 and TRBJ1-5; maybe TRBD1 (5 bases). Deletions cut 7 bases from V and 5 bases from J, with 9 bases between. This CDR3 contains 12 residues. Germline V lookup: CDR1 SGHVS, CDR2 FQNEAQ. CDR3 amino acids: CASNQGDQPQHF. The CDR3 DNA reads as TGTGCCAGCAACCAGGGCGATCAGCCCCAGCATTTT.

There are many counts of this clonotype. The chain recombines TRBV30 with TRBJ2-1; 9 nucleotides align to TRBD2. This CDR3 is built from 14 residues. Germline CDR1 reads GTSNPN; CDR2 reads SVGIG (reference sequence). With 2 bases clipped from V and 10 bases from J, the junction kept 9 bases outside the gene matches. The CDR3: CAWSLGGGALEQFF. CDR3 bases: TGTGCCTGGAGTTTGGGCGGGGGGGCCTTAGAGCAGTTCTTC.